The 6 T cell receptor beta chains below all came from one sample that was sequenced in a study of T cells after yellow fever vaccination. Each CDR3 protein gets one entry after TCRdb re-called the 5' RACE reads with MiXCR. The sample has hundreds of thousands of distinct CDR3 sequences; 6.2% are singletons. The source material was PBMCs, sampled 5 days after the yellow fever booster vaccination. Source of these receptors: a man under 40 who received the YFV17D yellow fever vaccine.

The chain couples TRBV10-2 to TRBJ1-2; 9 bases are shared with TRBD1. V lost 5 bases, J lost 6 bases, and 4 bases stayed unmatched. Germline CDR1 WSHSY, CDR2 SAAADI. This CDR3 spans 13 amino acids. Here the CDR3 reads CASSLRDRDGYTF. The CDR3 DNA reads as TGCGCCAGCAGTCTCCGGGACAGGGATGGCTACACCTTC.

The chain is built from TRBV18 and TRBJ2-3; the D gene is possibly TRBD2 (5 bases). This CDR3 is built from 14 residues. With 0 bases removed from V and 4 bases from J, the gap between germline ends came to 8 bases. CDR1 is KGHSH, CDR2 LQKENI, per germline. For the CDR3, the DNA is TGTGCCAGCTCACCACCGGTAGCGCCAGATACGCAGTATTTT. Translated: CASSPPVAPDTQYF.

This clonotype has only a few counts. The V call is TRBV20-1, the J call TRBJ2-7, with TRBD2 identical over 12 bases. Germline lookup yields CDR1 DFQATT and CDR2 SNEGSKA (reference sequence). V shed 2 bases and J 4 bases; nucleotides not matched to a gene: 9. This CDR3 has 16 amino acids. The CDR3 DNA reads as TGCAGTGCTAGAACGGCGCTAGCGGGGGGGAATTACGAGCAGTACTTC. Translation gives CSARTALAGGNYEQYF.

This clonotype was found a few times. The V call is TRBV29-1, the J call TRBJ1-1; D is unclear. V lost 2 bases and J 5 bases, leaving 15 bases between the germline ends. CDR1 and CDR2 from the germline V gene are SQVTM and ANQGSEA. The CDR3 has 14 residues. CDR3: CSVEKAGPGTEAFF. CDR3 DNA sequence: TGCAGCGTTGAAAAGGCAGGCCCGGGTACTGAAGCTTTCTTT.

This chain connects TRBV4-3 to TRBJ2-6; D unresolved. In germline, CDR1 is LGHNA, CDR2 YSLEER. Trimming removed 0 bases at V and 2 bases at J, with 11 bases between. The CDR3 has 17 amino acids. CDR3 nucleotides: TGCGCCAGCAGCCAAGATGTTTACGGCACTGGGGCCAACGTCCTGACTTTC. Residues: CASSQDVYGTGANVLTF.

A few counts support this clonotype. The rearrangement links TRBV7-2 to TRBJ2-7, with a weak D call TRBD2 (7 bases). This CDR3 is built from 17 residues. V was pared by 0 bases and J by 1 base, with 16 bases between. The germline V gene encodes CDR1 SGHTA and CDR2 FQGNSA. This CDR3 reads CASSLAGGREKSYEQYF. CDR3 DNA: TGTGCCAGCAGCTTAGCAGGGGGGCGGGAGAAGTCCTACGAGCAGTACTTC.